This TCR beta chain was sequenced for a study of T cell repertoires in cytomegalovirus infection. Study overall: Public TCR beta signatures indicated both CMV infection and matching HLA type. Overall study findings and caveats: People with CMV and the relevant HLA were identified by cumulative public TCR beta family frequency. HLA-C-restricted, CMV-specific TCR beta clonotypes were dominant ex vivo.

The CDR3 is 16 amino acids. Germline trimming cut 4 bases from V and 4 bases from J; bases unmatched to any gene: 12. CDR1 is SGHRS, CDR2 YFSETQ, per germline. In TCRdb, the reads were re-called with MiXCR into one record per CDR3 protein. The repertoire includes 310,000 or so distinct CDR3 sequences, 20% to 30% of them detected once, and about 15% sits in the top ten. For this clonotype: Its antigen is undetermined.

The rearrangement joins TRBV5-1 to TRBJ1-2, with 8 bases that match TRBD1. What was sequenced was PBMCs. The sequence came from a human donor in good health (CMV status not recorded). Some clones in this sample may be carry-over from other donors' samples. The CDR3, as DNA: TGCGCCAGCAGCACACGTTCAAAGACAGGGGTCTATGGCTACACCTTC. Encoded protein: CASSTRSKTGVYGYTF.